Listed below are T cell receptor beta chains from one sample, sequenced in a study of blood T cells in healthy people across ages. From the 5' RACE reads, TCRdb called clonotypes with MiXCR, one entry per CDR3 protein. This sample has around 1.5 million distinct CDR3 sequences, with about 35% found just once. Source material: blood. The receptors originated from a young woman in good health. CDR3s include the opening cysteine and the closing phenylalanine or tryptophan. D genes are given only for firm matches. Clone size, where shown, is once, few, many, or a class for clones that have expanded.

v_gene: TRBV3-1; d_gene: TRBD1; j_gene: TRBJ2-3; abundance: few; CDR3nt: TGTGCCAGCAGCCAAGCCCGGACAGGGAGCACAGATACGCAGTATTTT; CDR3aa: CASSQARTGSTDTQYF
v_gene: TRBV30; d_gene: NA; j_gene: TRBJ1-2; abundance: NA; CDR3nt: TGTGCCTGGAATGTGGAAGCGCGGGGTAACTATGGCTACACCTTC; CDR3aa: CAWNVEARGNYGYTF
v_gene: TRBV27; d_gene: NA; j_gene: TRBJ2-2; abundance: NA; CDR3nt: TGTGCCAGCACCCAGAGGCAAAACACCGGGGAGCTGTTTTTT; CDR3aa: CASTQRQNTGELFF
v_gene: TRBV20-1; d_gene: TRBD1; j_gene: TRBJ1-1; abundance: NA; CDR3nt: TGCAGTGCTAGGGGACAGTTAGGGACTGAAGCTTTCTTT; CDR3aa: CSARGQLGTEAFF
v_gene: TRBV3-1; d_gene: TRBD1; j_gene: TRBJ2-1; abundance: NA; CDR3nt: TGTGCCAGCAGCCTCACACAGGGGGCAAACAATGAGCAGTTCTTC; CDR3aa: CASSLTQGANNEQFF
v_gene: TRBV20-1; d_gene: TRBD2; j_gene: TRBJ2-7; abundance: NA; CDR3nt: TGCAGTGCTAGAAAATTAGCGGGAGTTACCTCCTACGAGCAGTACTTC; CDR3aa: CSARKLAGVTSYEQYF
v_gene: TRBV12-3/TRBV12-4; d_gene: NA; j_gene: TRBJ1-1; abundance: few; CDR3nt: TGTGCCAGCAGTGATTACTCAACAAGGAACACTGAAGCTTTCTTT; CDR3aa: CASSDYSTRNTEAFF
v_gene: TRBV4-1; d_gene: TRBD1; j_gene: TRBJ1-5; abundance: few; CDR3nt: TGCGCCAGCAGCCAAATACAGGGGGACGAGAATCAGCCCCAGCATTTT; CDR3aa: CASSQIQGDENQPQHF
v_gene: TRBV7-2; d_gene: TRBD1; j_gene: TRBJ2-5; abundance: NA; CDR3nt: TGTACCAGCAGCTTAGGTATTAGCGGACAGGGGAGGGAGCAGTACTTC; CDR3aa: CTSSLGISGQGREQYF
v_gene: TRBV20-1; d_gene: NA; j_gene: TRBJ2-3; abundance: once; CDR3nt: TGCAGTGCTAGGTTCCGGGCCGAAGATACGCAGTATTTT; CDR3aa: CSARFRAEDTQYF
v_gene: TRBV27; d_gene: TRBD2; j_gene: TRBJ2-1; abundance: many; CDR3nt: TGCGCCAGCAGCTTGGGGACTAGCGGCAATGAGCAGTTCTTC; CDR3aa: CASSLGTSGNEQFF
v_gene: TRBV3-1; d_gene: NA; j_gene: TRBJ1-1; abundance: few; CDR3nt: TGTGCCAGCAGCCAAGGTCAGGGAACGTCATCTGAAGCTTTCTTT; CDR3aa: CASSQGQGTSSEAFF
v_gene: TRBV25-1; d_gene: TRBD2; j_gene: TRBJ2-5; abundance: few; CDR3nt: TGTGCCAGCAGGGCGACTAGCGGAAACCAAGAGACCCAGTACTTC; CDR3aa: CASRATSGNQETQYF
v_gene: TRBV2; d_gene: NA; j_gene: TRBJ2-7; abundance: many; CDR3nt: TGTGCCAGCAGCGGCCTATCCTACGAGCAGTACTTC; CDR3aa: CASSGLSYEQYF
v_gene: TRBV15; d_gene: NA; j_gene: TRBJ2-6; abundance: few; CDR3nt: TGTGCCACCAGCAGAGCTTCTTCTGGGGCCAACGTCCTGACTTTC; CDR3aa: CATSRASSGANVLTF
v_gene: TRBV27; d_gene: NA; j_gene: TRBJ1-2; abundance: few; CDR3nt: TGTGCCAGCGGTCCGGGGACAAACTATGGCTACACCTTC; CDR3aa: CASGPGTNYGYTF
v_gene: TRBV11-1; d_gene: TRBD2; j_gene: TRBJ2-7; abundance: NA; CDR3nt: TGTGCCAGCAGCTTCCTCTCGCGGGAGTCAGGCGAGCAGTACTTC; CDR3aa: CASSFLSRESGEQYF
v_gene: TRBV3-1; d_gene: NA; j_gene: TRBJ1-6; abundance: NA; CDR3nt: TGTGCCAGCAGCCACGAGCCCTCTCATGATTCACCCCTCCACTTT; CDR3aa: CASSHEPSHDSPLHF
v_gene: TRBV28; d_gene: NA; j_gene: TRBJ2-1; abundance: once; CDR3nt: TGTGCCAGCAGAGGAGGGTCGGTCGGGGGGCCGATCGAAAATGAGCAGTTCTTC; CDR3aa: CASRGGSVGGPIENEQFF
v_gene: TRBV5-1; d_gene: NA; j_gene: TRBJ2-3; abundance: NA; CDR3nt: TGCGCCAGCAGCTTGTATGCGACAGATACGCAGTATTTT; CDR3aa: CASSLYATDTQYF
v_gene: TRBV30; d_gene: NA; j_gene: TRBJ1-1; abundance: NA; CDR3nt: TGTGCCTGGAGTGTCCGGGGTGAAGCTTTCTTT; CDR3aa: CAWSVRGEAFF
v_gene: TRBV2; d_gene: TRBD1; j_gene: TRBJ2-7; abundance: few; CDR3nt: TGTGCCAGCAGTGAAAGAACGGGACAGGGGAGCTACGAGCAGTACTTC; CDR3aa: CASSERTGQGSYEQYF
v_gene: TRBV7-9; d_gene: TRBD1; j_gene: TRBJ2-6; abundance: few; CDR3nt: TGTGCCAGCAGCTTTGGGACAGGGACTGGGGCCAACGTCCTGACTTTC; CDR3aa: CASSFGTGTGANVLTF